The 4 T cell receptor beta chains in this list originate from one sample, sequenced in a study of response to subunit inactivated influenza vaccine. One entry per CDR3 protein, called by TCRdb with MiXCR from the RT-PCR reads. Here the sample spans 500,000 to 600,000 distinct CDR3 sequences, over 9% being singletons. These same data were also listed under a study on T cells expressing NK-cell markers. According to that study: The authors made TCR beta cDNA libraries by 5'RACE template switching. This switching added a universal primer site and UMIs.

The sample here was PBMCs from blood, taken on the day of vaccination. These receptors came from a man aged 50-59 years who received an inactivated influenza vaccine.

This clonotype was seen many times. The rearrangement joins TRBV4-3 to TRBJ2-3, with a possible D match to TRBD2 (6 bases). Germline V lookup: CDR1 LGHNA, CDR2 YSLEER. The germline V and J ends were trimmed by 1 base and 5 bases, with 13 bases remaining between them. The length of the CDR3 is 15 residues. The CDR3 nucleotides are TGCGCCAGCAGCCAAGTTGGAGGGTCGGGAGATACGCAGTATTTT. It yields the protein CASSQVGGSGDTQYF.

The chain combines TRBV12-2 with TRBJ2-2; the table calls TRBD1, which could not be checked here. TRBV12-2 is an annotated pseudogene. This CDR3 has 18 amino acids. In DNA form, the CDR3 reads TGTGCAAGTCGCTTAGTAAGGGGGGAAAAAACGAACACCGGGGAGCTGTTTTTT. Protein product: CASRLVRGEKTNTGELFF.

This clonotype has a count of ten or more. The rearrangement links TRBV5-1 to TRBJ2-1; D remains unclear. The germline V gene has CDR1 SGHRS and CDR2 YFSETQ. Trimming removed 3 bases at V and 4 bases at J, with 11 bases between. This CDR3 has 14 amino acids. The CDR3 region is CASSSPTSYNEQFF. The CDR3 nucleotides read TGCGCCAGCAGCTCCCCTACCTCGTACAATGAGCAGTTCTTC.

V is TRBV7-2 and J is TRBJ1-5; perhaps TRBD1 as D (5 bases). Germline V CDR1 and CDR2: SGHTA, FQGNSA. The CDR3 spans 15 residues. Deletions cut 2 bases from V and 1 base from J, with 9 bases between. CDR3: CASSLSRGSNQPQHF. The CDR3 coding sequence is TGTGCCAGCAGCTTAAGTCGGGGGAGCAATCAGCCCCAGCATTTT.